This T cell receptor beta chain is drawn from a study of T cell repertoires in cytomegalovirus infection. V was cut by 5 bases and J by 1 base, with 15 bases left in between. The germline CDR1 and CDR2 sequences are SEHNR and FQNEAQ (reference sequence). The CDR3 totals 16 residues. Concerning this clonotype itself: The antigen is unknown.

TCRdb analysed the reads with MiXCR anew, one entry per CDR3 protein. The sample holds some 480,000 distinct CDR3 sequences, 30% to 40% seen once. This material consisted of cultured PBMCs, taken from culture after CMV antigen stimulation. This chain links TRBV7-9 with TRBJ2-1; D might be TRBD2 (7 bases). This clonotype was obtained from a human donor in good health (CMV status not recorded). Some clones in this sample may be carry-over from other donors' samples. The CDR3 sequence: CASSDPGGASYNEQFF. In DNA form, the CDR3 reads TGTGCCAGCAGCGACCCGGGGGGCGCTTCCTACAATGAGCAGTTCTTC.